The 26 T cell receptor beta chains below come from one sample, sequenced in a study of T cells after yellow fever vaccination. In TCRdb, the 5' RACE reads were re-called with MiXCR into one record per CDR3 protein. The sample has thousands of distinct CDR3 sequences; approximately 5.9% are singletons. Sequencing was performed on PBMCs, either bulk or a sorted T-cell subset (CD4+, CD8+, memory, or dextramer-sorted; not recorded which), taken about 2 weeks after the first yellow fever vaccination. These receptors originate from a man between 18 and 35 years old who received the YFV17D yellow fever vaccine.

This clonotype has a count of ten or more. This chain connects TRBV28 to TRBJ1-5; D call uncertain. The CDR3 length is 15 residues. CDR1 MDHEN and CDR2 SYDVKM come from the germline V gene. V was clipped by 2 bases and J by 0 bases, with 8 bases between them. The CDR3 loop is CASSLGANSNQPQHF. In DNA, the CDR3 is TGTGCCAGCAGTTTAGGAGCCAATAGCAATCAGCCCCAGCATTTT.

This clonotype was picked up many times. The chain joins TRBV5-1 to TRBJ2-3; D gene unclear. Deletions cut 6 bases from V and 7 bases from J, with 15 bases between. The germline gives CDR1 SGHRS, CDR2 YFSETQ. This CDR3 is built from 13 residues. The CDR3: CASKGRPPHTQYF. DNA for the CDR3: TGCGCCAGCAAAGGCCGGCCGCCACATACGCAGTATTTT.

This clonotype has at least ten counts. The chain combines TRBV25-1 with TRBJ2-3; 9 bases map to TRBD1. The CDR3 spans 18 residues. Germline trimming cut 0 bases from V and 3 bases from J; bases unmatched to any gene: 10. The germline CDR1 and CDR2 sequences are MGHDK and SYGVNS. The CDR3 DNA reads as TGTGCCAGCAGTGAATATATTTCCGGGACAGGGAAAACAGATACGCAGTATTTT. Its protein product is CASSEYISGTGKTDTQYF.

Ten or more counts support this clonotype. The CDR3: CSARSASGGEGYNEQFF. CDR3 nucleotides: TGCAGTGCTAGGTCCGCTAGCGGGGGGGAAGGATACAATGAGCAGTTCTTC. This chain connects TRBV20-1 to TRBJ2-1; 12 nucleotides align to TRBD2. Germline CDR1 DFQATT, CDR2 SNEGSKA (reference sequence). CDR3 length: 17 residues. V shed 3 bases, J shed 4 bases, and the junction held 10 bases outside the gene matches.

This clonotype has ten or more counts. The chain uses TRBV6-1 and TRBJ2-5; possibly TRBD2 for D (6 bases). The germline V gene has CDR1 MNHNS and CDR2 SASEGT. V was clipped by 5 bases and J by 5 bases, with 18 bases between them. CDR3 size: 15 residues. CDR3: CASSRPTSLGETQYF. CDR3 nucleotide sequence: TGTGCCAGCAGTCGCCCGACTAGTTTGGGGGAGACCCAGTACTTC.

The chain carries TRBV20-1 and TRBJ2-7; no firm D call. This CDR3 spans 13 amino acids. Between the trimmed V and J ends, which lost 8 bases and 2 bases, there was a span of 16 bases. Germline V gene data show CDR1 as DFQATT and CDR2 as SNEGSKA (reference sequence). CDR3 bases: TGCAGTTCTGGCCAGGCTCCGGCCTACGAGCAGTACTTC. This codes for CSSGQAPAYEQYF.

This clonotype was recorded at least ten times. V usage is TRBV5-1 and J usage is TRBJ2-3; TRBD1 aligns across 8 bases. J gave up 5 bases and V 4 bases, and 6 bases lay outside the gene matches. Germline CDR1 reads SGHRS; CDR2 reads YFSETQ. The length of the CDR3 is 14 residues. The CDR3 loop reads CASSPGQGGDTQYF. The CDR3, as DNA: TGCGCCAGCAGCCCCGGACAGGGAGGAGATACGCAGTATTTT.

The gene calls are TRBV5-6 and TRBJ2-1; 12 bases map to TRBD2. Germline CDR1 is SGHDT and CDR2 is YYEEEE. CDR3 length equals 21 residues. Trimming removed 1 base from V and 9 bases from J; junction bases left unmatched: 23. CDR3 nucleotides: TGTGCCAGCAGCTTGCGGCCTCCAGGGCTAGCGGGGGGGCCTGTTGTAGGTGAGCAGTTCTTC. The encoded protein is CASSLRPPGLAGGPVVGEQFF. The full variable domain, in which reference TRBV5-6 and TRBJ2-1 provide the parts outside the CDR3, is DAGVTQSPTHLIKTRGQQVTLRCSPKSGHDTVSWYQQALGQGPQFIFQYYEEEERQRGNFPDRFSGHQFPNYSSELNVNALLLGDSALYLCASSLRPPGLAGGPVVGEQFFGPGTRLTVL.

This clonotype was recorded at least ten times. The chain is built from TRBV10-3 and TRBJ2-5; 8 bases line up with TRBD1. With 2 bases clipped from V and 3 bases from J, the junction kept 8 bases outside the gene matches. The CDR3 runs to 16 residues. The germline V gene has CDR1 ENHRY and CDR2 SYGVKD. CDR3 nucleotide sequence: TGTGCCATCAGTGAGGTCCACGGACAGGGCAAAGAGACCCAGTACTTC. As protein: CAISEVHGQGKETQYF.

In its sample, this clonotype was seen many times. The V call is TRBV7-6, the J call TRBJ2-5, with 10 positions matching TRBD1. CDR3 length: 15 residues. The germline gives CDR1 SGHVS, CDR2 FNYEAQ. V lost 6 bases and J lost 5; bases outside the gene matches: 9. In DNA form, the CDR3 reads TGTGCCAGCAGGCCTCCGGGACAGGGGCGGGAGACCCAGTACTTC. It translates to CASRPPGQGRETQYF. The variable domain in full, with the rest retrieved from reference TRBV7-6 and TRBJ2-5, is GAGVSQSPRYKVTKRGQDVALRCDPISGHVSLYWYRQALGQGPEFLTYFNYEAQQDKSGLPNDRFSAERPEGSISTLTIQRTEQRDSAMYRCASRPPGQGRETQYFGPGTRLLVL.

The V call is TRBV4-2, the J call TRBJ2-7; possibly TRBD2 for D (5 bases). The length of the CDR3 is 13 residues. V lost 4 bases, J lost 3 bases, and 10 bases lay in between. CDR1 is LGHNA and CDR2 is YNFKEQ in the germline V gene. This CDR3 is CASSLGVLYEQYF. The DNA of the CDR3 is TGTGCCAGCAGCCTCGGGGTCCTCTACGAGCAGTACTTC.

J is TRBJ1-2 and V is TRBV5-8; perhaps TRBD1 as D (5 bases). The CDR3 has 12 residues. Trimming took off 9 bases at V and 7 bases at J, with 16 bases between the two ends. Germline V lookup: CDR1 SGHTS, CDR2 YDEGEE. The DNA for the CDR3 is TGTGCCACCGGACATGGGCACCTTGGCTACACCTTC. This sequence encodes CATGHGHLGYTF.

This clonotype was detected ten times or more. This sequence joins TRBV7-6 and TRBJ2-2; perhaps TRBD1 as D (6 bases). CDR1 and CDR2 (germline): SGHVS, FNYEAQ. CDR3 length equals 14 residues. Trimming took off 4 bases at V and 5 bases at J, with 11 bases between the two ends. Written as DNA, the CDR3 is TGTGCCAGCAGCTCCGCAGGGGAAACCGGGGAGCTGTTTTTT. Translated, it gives CASSSAGETGELFF.

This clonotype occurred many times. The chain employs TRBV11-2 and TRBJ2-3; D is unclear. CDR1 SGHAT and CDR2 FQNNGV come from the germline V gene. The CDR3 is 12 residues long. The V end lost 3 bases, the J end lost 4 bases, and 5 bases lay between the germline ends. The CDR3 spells CASSFQSDTQYF. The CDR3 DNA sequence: TGTGCCAGCAGCTTCCAATCAGATACGCAGTATTTT.

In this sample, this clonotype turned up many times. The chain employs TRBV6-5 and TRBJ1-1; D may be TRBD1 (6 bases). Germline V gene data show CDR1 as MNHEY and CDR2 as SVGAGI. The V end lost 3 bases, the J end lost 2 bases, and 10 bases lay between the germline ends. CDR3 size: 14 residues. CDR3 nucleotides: TGTGCCAGCAGTTATCCAGGGGCCAACACTGAAGCTTTCTTT. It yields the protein CASSYPGANTEAFF.

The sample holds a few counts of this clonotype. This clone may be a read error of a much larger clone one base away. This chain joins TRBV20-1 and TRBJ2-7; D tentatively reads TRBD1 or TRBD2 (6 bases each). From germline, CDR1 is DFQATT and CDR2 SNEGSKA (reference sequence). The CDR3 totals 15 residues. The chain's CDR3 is CCAEGEDSRRDEQYF. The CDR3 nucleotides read TGCTGTGCCGAGGGTGAGGACAGCCGGAGGGACGAGCAGTACTTC.

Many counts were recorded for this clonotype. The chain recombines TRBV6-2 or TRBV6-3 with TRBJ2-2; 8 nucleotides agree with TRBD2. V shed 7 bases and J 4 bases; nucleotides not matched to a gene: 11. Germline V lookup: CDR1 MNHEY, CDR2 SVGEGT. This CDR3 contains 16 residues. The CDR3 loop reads CASTLRGGPGTGELFF. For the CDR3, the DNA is TGTGCCAGCACCCTCCGGGGGGGCCCGGGCACCGGGGAGCTGTTTTTT.

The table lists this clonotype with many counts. CDR3 sequence reads: CSAWRQFEYTF. The CDR3 nucleotides are TGCAGCGCCTGGAGACAATTCGAGTACACCTTC. This sequence joins TRBV29-1 and TRBJ1-2; the D is unclear. This CDR3 is 11 amino acids long. CDR1 and CDR2 from the germline V gene are SQVTM and ANQGSEA. The V end was cut by 7 bases, the J end by 11 bases, with 17 bases between. Filled out from reference TRBV29-1 and TRBJ1-2, the complete variable domain reads SAVISQKPSRDICQRGTSLTIQCQVDSQVTMMFWYRQQPGQSLTLIATANQGSEATYESGFVIDKFPISRPNLTFSTLTVSNMSPEDSSIYLCSAWRQFEYTFGSGTRLTVV.

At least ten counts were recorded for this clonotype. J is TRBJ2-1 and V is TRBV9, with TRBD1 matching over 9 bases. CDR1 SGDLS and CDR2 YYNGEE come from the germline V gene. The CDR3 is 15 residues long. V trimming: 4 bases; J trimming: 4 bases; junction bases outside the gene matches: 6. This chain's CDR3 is CASSFTGTGYNEQFF. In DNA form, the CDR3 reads TGTGCCAGCAGCTTTACCGGGACAGGGTACAATGAGCAGTTCTTC.

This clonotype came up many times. CDR3: CASSSFGTTTYEQYF. The CDR3 nucleotides read TGTGCCAGCAGCTCCTTCGGGACTACTACTTACGAGCAGTACTTC. The V and J genes are TRBV7-3 and TRBJ2-7; TRBD2 agrees at 7 bases. Losses at the gene ends were 4 bases for V and 4 bases for J; bases not matched to a gene: 10. The CDR3 sequence is 15 residues long. CDR1 SGHTA and CDR2 FQGTGA come from the germline V gene.

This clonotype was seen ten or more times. This chain's CDR3 is CASRRAAKVYF. The DNA for the CDR3 is TGTGCCAGCAGAAGGGCCGCAAAAGTCTACTTC. The V and J genes are TRBV25-1 and TRBJ2-4; D uncertain. Trimming took 6 bases from V and 16 from J, leaving 16 bases between them. In germline, CDR1 is MGHDK, CDR2 SYGVNS. This CDR3 is built from 11 residues.

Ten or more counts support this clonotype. The CDR3 is CASSYSDGGTGELFF. The CDR3 bases are TGTGCCAGCAGTTATTCGGACGGTGGCACCGGGGAGCTGTTTTTT. The chain carries TRBV6-5 and TRBJ2-2; no clear D gene. Germline V CDR1 and CDR2: MNHEY, SVGAGI. V lost 3 bases and J lost 4, with 12 bases in between. The CDR3 spans 15 residues.

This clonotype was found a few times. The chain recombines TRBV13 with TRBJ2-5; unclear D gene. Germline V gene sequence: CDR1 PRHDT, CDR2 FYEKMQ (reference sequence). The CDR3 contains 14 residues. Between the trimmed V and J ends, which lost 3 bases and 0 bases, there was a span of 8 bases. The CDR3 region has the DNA TGTGCCAGCAGCTTGGTAGGGAACCAAGAGACCCAGTACTTC. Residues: CASSLVGNQETQYF.

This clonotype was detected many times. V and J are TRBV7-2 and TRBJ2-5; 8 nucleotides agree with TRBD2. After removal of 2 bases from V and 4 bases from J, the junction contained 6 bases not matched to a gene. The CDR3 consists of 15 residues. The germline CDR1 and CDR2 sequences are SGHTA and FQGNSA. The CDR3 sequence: CASSLSGGAIETQYF. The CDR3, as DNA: TGTGCCAGCAGCTTATCCGGGGGGGCAATAGAGACCCAGTACTTC.

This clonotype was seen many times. DNA of the CDR3: TGTGCCAGCAGCCCAAGACGGTTCTCTGGAAACACCATATATTTT. Protein product: CASSPRRFSGNTIYF. The genes are TRBV9 and TRBJ1-3; no reliable D call. This CDR3 region has 15 residues. Germline assignment: CDR1 SGDLS and CDR2 YYNGEE. The V and J ends lost 4 bases and 0 bases respectively, with 11 bases between them.

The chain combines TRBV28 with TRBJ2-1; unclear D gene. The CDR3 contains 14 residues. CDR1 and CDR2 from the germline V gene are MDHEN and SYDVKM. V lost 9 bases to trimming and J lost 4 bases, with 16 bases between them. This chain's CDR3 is CARSPGRRYNEQFF. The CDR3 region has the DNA TGTGCCAGGAGCCCCGGGCGCCGGTACAATGAGCAGTTCTTC.